These T cell receptor beta chains were read from a single sample in a study of neoadjuvant nivolumab and ipilimumab in lung cancer. Generated by immunoSEQ multiplex PCR, the TCRdb table keeps only in-frame clones and is missing some. Here the sample spans tens of thousands of clones, just over 90% being singletons. Specimen: peripheral blood, collected after neoadjuvant nivolumab, alone or with ipilimumab, at or shortly before surgery. These TCRs come from an adult with non-small cell lung cancer. CDR3s include the opening cysteine and the closing phenylalanine or tryptophan. The order of the fields is J gene, clone size, V gene, D gene, CDR3 protein, CDR3 DNA. A D gene is named only where the DNA matches it firmly. Only part of the rows carry a size: once, few, many, or a class if the clone is expanded.

>TRBJ2-7|-|TRBV19|-
CASSIRGRVPYEQYF
TGTGCCAGTAGTATAAGGGGACGGGTTCCCTACGAGCAGTACTTC
>TRBJ1-2|-|TRBV5-1|TRBD1
CASSFSGQGVGGYTF
TGCGCCAGCAGCTTTTCCGGACAGGGGGTAGGTGGCTACACCTTC
>TRBJ1-3|-|TRBV29-1|-
CSGTSSGNTIYF
TGCAGCGGCACATCTAGCGGAAACACCATATATTTT
>TRBJ1-6|-|TRBV11-1|-
CASSFGGVGNSPLHF
TGTGCCAGCAGCTTTGGGGGAGTCGGCAATTCACCCCTCCACTTT
>TRBJ1-2|few|TRBV5-1|-
CASSLKTDSNYGYTF
TGCGCCAGCAGCCTGAAGACAGATTCGAACTATGGCTACACCTTC
>TRBJ1-4|-|TRBV4-3|-
CASSQDAGWTNEKLFF
TGCGCCAGCAGCCAAGATGCGGGTTGGACTAATGAAAAACTGTTTTTT
>TRBJ2-7|-|TRBV7-2|TRBD2
CASSHRGAYEQYF
TGTGCCAGCTCACACCGGGGGGCCTACGAGCAGTACTTC
>TRBJ1-1|-|TRBV7-9|TRBD1
CASSVTGSNTEAFF
TGTGCCAGCAGCGTGACAGGGTCAAACACTGAAGCTTTCTTT
>TRBJ1-1|-|TRBV5-1|-
CASSLTYREDTEAFF
TGCGCCAGCAGCTTGACCTACAGGGAGGACACTGAAGCTTTCTTT
>TRBJ2-2|-|TRBV10-3|TRBD2
CAISESSGGTGELFF
TGTGCCATCAGTGAGTCAAGCGGGGGAACCGGGGAGCTGTTTTTT
>TRBJ1-1|once|TRBV29-1|-
CSVEGNTEAFF
TGCAGCGTTGAAGGGAACACTGAAGCTTTCTTT
>TRBJ2-1|-|TRBV27|TRBD1
CASSLRQGSNEQFF
TGTGCCAGCAGTTTACGACAGGGTTCCAATGAGCAGTTCTTC
>TRBJ1-6|few|TRBV7-9|-
CASSLHGPDNSPLHF
TGTGCCAGCAGCTTGCACGGGCCGGATAATTCACCCCTCCACTTT
>TRBJ2-2|-|TRBV6-1|TRBD1
CASSENRGSAGELFF
TGTGCCAGCAGTGAGAACAGGGGTTCGGCCGGGGAGCTGTTTTTT
>TRBJ1-5|-|TRBV10-3|-
CAISDPANQPQHF
TGTGCCATCAGTGATCCGGCCAATCAGCCCCAGCATTTT
>TRBJ1-2|-|TRBV20-1|-
CSADHRVGYTF
TGCAGTGCTGACCACAGGGTCGGCTACACCTTC
>TRBJ1-5|once|TRBV9|-
CASSVGTDNQPQHF
TGTGCCAGCAGCGTAGGGACAGACAATCAGCCCCAGCATTTT
>TRBJ1-6|-|TRBV7-8|-
CASSVGTYVSPLHF
TGTGCCAGCAGCGTCGGGACATATGTTTCACCCCTCCACTTT
>TRBJ2-1|-|TRBV7-9|-
CASSLGGHYNEQFF
TGTGCCAGCAGCTTAGGGGGCCACTACAATGAGCAGTTCTTC
>TRBJ2-2|-|TRBV20-1|-
CSAHPRDLLFF
TGCAGTGCTCACCCCCGGGATTTGCTGTTTTTT
>TRBJ2-5|-|TRBV7-2|-
CASSPSSAYKRPQYF
TGTGCCAGCAGCCCGTCGTCAGCTTACAAGAGACCCCAGTACTTC
>TRBJ1-4|once|TRBV7-2|-
CASSSRQPGPNEKLFF
TGTGCCAGCAGCTCTCGACAGCCGGGCCCTAATGAAAAACTGTTTTTT
>TRBJ2-2|once|TRBV15|-
CATSFKDSGELFF
TGTGCCACCAGCTTTAAGGACAGCGGGGAGCTGTTTTTT
>TRBJ1-1|-|TRBV5-1|-
CASRWGRGVENTEAFF
TGCGCCAGCAGATGGGGCAGGGGAGTCGAGAACACTGAAGCTTTCTTT
>TRBJ2-3|-|TRBV7-3|TRBD2
CASSTSGGDTQYF
TGTGCCAGCAGCACTAGCGGGGGTGATACGCAGTATTTT
>TRBJ2-7|-|TRBV5-6|-
CASSSYPYEQYF
TGTGCCAGCAGCTCCTATCCCTACGAGCAGTACTTC
>TRBJ2-1|-|TRBV6-5|TRBD2
CASSHRGGGEQFF
TGTGCCAGCAGTCACCGGGGGGGCGGGGAGCAGTTCTTC
>TRBJ1-5|-|TRBV5-5|-
CASSFGTPPSNQPQHF
TGTGCCAGCAGCTTCGGGACACCACCTAGCAATCAGCCCCAGCATTTT
>TRBJ2-7|-|TRBV7-9|TRBD1
CASSFPGQGAYEQYF
TGTGCCAGCAGTTTTCCGGGACAGGGGGCCTACGAGCAGTACTTC
>TRBJ1-2|-|TRBV7-3|-
CASSSTAGYGYTF
TGTGCCAGCAGCTCGACAGCTGGCTATGGCTACACCTTC
>TRBJ2-5|-|TRBV2|TRBD2
CASRTSSPGLRETQYF
TGTGCCAGCAGGACTAGCTCCCCGGGGCTTAGAGAGACCCAGTACTTC
>TRBJ1-1|-|TRBV14|-
CASSQALDGNTEAFF
TGTGCCAGCAGCCAAGCCCTCGACGGGAACACTGAAGCTTTCTTT
>TRBJ1-4|-|TRBV10-3|-
CAIAQGRGEKLFF
TGTGCCATCGCACAGGGAAGGGGTGAAAAACTGTTTTTT
>TRBJ2-7|-|TRBV5-1|TRBD1
CASSLFFRDSSYEQYF
TGCGCCAGCAGCTTATTTTTCCGGGACAGTTCCTACGAGCAGTACTTC
>TRBJ1-2|-|TRBV6-6|TRBD1
CASSYSDRDGYTF
TGTGCCAGCAGTTACTCCGACAGGGATGGCTACACCTTC
>TRBJ2-5|-|TRBV18|-
CASSLGGQGETQYF
TGTGCCAGCTCACTGGGGGGCCAGGGAGAGACCCAGTACTTC
>TRBJ1-1|-|TRBV12-1|-
CASSAGTGRAFF
TGTGCCAGCAGCGCGGGGACAGGGCGAGCTTTCTTT
>TRBJ1-2|-|TRBV5-6|-
CASSLGQGKFTF
TGTGCCAGCAGCTTGGGGCAGGGTAAGTTCACCTTC
>TRBJ1-1|-|TRBV5-1|-
CASSPLRTLRENTEAFF
TGCGCCAGCAGCCCGCTGAGGACTCTCCGGGAGAACACTGAAGCTTTCTTT
>TRBJ2-7|-|TRBV14|-
CASSLQYEQYF
TGTGCCAGCAGCCTACAGTACGAGCAGTACTTC
>TRBJ2-3|-|TRBV18|-
CASSRLSNTDTQYF
TGTGCCAGCTCACGGCTATCGAACACAGATACGCAGTATTTT
>TRBJ1-4|-|TRBV7-8|-
CASSYQATNEKLFF
TGTGCCAGCAGCTACCAGGCAACTAATGAAAAACTGTTTTTT
>TRBJ2-2|-|TRBV10-3|-
CAISESRTTPGELFF
TGTGCCATCAGTGAGTCAAGAACAACTCCCGGGGAGCTGTTTTTT
>TRBJ2-3|-|TRBV7-9|TRBD2
CASGQRGRPDTQYF
TGTGCCAGCGGCCAGCGGGGGAGACCGGATACGCAGTATTTT
>TRBJ2-3|-|TRBV5-1|TRBD2
CASSSILAGGTDTQYF
TGCGCCAGCAGCTCTATACTAGCGGGGGGCACAGATACGCAGTATTTT
>TRBJ1-1|-|TRBV2|TRBD1
CASAGTGGTEAFF
TGTGCCAGCGCCGGGACAGGGGGCACTGAAGCTTTCTTT
>TRBJ1-5|-|TRBV11-3|-
CASSLDQEGPPHNQPQHF
TGTGCCAGCAGCTTAGATCAGGAGGGGCCCCCCCACAATCAGCCCCAGCATTTT